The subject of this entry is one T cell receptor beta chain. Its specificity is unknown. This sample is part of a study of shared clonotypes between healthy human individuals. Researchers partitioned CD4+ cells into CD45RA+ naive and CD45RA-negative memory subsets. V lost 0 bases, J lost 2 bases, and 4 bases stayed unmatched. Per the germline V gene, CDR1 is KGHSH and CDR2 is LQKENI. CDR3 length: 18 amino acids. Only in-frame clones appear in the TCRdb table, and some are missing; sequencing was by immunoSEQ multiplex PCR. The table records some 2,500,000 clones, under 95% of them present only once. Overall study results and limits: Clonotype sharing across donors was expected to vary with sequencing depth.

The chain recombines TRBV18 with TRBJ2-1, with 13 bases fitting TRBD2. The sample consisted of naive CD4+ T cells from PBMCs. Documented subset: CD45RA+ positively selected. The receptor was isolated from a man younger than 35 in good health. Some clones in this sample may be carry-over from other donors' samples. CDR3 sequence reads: CASSPPSGTSGTYNEQFF. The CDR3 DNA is TGTGCCAGCTCACCACCTTCCGGGACTAGCGGGACCTACAATGAGCAGTTCTTC.